A single sample is the source of the 18 T cell receptor beta chains below, sequenced in a study of CD8+ T cells in alopecia areata. Sequencing used cDNA as its template, made by extracting RNA and reverse transcribing it. Some clones are missing from TCRdb's copy, which holds only in-frame ones; the method was immunoSEQ multiplex PCR. This table holds about 180,000 clones, roughly 50% found once. Treatment of the sample: oral pan-JAK inhibitor, 5-10 mg twice daily. The starting material was CD8+ T cells sorted from blood, obtained at week 24, from a patient treated with tofacitinib. Receptors were obtained from a human donor with alopecia areata.

This clone showed up just a few times. The rearrangement uses TRBV25-1 and TRBJ2-1; 8 bases are shared with TRBD2. The trim removed 4 bases at V and 6 bases at J, leaving 14 bases unmatched. The CDR3 is 17 residues long. Germline lookup yields CDR1 MGHDK and CDR2 SYGVNS. CDR3 loop: CASSVTPSGGRLNEQFF. The CDR3 nucleotides read TGTGCCAGCAGTGTCACCCCAAGCGGGGGCCGACTCAATGAGCAGTTCTTC.

The chain joins TRBV6-5 to TRBJ1-1; a weak D match, TRBD1 (6 bases). The CDR3 is 14 residues long. Germline lookup yields CDR1 MNHEY and CDR2 SVGAGI. V was cut by 4 bases and J by 0 bases, with 9 bases left in between. Here the CDR3 DNA reads TGTGCCAGCAGTTTACAGGGTTTGAACACTGAAGCTTTCTTT. Encoded protein: CASSLQGLNTEAFF.

This clone was observed a single time. The rearrangement joins TRBV6-5 to TRBJ1-1, with 7 positions matching TRBD1. This CDR3 region has 14 residues. Germline loops: CDR1 MNHEY, CDR2 SVGAGI. The V segment lost 8 bases and the J segment 4 bases; nucleotides outside the gene matches: 10. CDR3 coding DNA: TGTGCCAGCCGTCCACCGACAGGGATCACTGAAGCTTTCTTT. It is translated as CASRPPTGITEAFF.

The chain is built from TRBV11-2 and TRBJ1-2, with D unresolved. CDR1 is SGHAT, CDR2 FQNNGV, per germline. The CDR3 extends over 15 amino acids. The V and J ends lost 5 bases and 3 bases respectively, with 16 bases between them. CDR3 sequence: CASSALEGYDYGYTF. DNA for the CDR3: TGTGCCAGCAGCGCTTTGGAGGGATATGACTATGGCTACACCTTC. Full variable domain (missing parts from reference TRBV11-2 and TRBJ1-2): EAGVAQSPRYKIIEKRQSVAFWCNPISGHATLYWYQQILGQGPKLLIQFQNNGVVDDSQLPKDRFSAERLKGVDSTLKIQPAKLEDSAVYLCASSALEGYDYGYTFGSGTRLTVV.

Regarding this clone: Within the sample, other DNA sequences also encode this same CDR3. V gene TRBV4-3 combines with J gene TRBJ1-5; D is undetermined. V lost 0 bases and J 1 base, leaving 7 bases between the germline ends. This CDR3 comprises 15 residues. The germline gives CDR1 LGHNA, CDR2 YSLEER. The CDR3 here is CASSQDRGSNQPQHF. The CDR3 bases are TGCGCCAGCAGCCAAGATCGAGGGAGCAATCAGCCCCAGCATTTT.

This clone showed up just once. J is TRBJ1-1 and V is TRBV13, with 10 bases fitting TRBD1. The ends lost 3 bases at V and 3 bases at J; junction bases unmatched: 1. The CDR3 extends over 14 amino acids. CDR1 and CDR2 from the germline V gene are PRHDT and FYEKMQ (reference sequence). The CDR3 DNA sequence: TGTGCCAGCAGCTTGGGGACAGGGGACACTGAAGCTTTCTTT. Translated: CASSLGTGDTEAFF. The variable domain in full, with the rest retrieved from reference TRBV13 and TRBJ1-1, is AAGVIQSPRHLIKEKRETATLKCYPIPRHDTVYWYQQGPGQDPQFLISFYEKMQSDKGSIPDRFSAQQFSDYHSELNMSSLELGDSALYFCASSLGTGDTEAFFGQGTRLTVV.

The V and J genes are TRBV23-1 and TRBJ1-1; D may be TRBD1 (5 bases). TRBV23-1 is an ORF for which the function is uncertain. This CDR3 region has 16 residues. V shed 3 bases and J shed 6 bases, with 20 bases lying between them. The CDR3 region has the DNA TGCGCCAGCAGTCACAGGGTCAATTCGGTAGGTCCTGAAGCTTTCTTT. It translates to CASSHRVNSVGPEAFF.

This clone was detected only a few times. The chain joins TRBV9 to TRBJ2-3; D uncertain. V was clipped by 3 bases and J by 6 bases, with 5 bases between them. The germline V gene has CDR1 SGDLS and CDR2 YYNGEE. The CDR3 spans 11 residues. The CDR3 region has the DNA TGTGCCAGCAGCGACAGCGATACGCAGTATTTT. Protein product: CASSDSDTQYF.

This clone was picked up a small number of times. This sequence joins TRBV2 and TRBJ2-3, with 9 bases identical to TRBD2. CDR3 length: 15 amino acids. CDR1 SNHLY and CDR2 FYNNEI come from the germline V gene. The junction had 11 bases not matched to a gene; V was cut back by 11 bases and J by 2 bases. The CDR3 DNA reads as TGTGCCGCCCGGAGCGGGGGGCCGTCCACAGATACGCAGTATTTT. Translated: CAARSGGPSTDTQYF.

This clone was seen more than once but under ten times. The V gene is TRBV30, the J gene TRBJ1-1, with TRBD1 matching 7 bases. V shed 5 bases and J 1 base; nucleotides not matched to a gene: 7. The CDR3 runs to 14 residues. Germline assignment: CDR1 GTSNPN and CDR2 SVGIG (reference sequence). CDR3: CAWDPGQPNTEAFF. The DNA for the CDR3 is TGTGCCTGGGACCCGGGACAGCCGAACACTGAAGCTTTCTTT.

V is TRBV29-1 and J is TRBJ2-1; 9 bases line up with TRBD2. CDR3 length equals 18 residues. Germline CDR1 reads SQVTM; CDR2 reads ANQGSEA. Germline trimming cut 0 bases from V and 8 bases from J; bases unmatched to any gene: 17. The CDR3 DNA is TGCAGCGTTGAAGACGGGACTAGCAAGCATGGGTCTTTAGATGAGCAGTTCTTC. It specifies CSVEDGTSKHGSLDEQFF.

With regard to this clone: The sample has other DNA sequences that encode this CDR3 too. The chain recombines TRBV27 with TRBJ2-7; 7 positions agree with TRBD1. The CDR3 is made up of 14 amino acids. Germline-derived CDR1 and CDR2 are MNHEY and SMNVEV (reference sequence). J lost 2 bases, V lost 3 bases, and 4 bases had no gene match. The CDR3 region has the DNA TGTGCCAGCAGTTTGGGCACAGGGGCCTACGAGCAGTACTTC. It is translated as CASSLGTGAYEQYF.

This sequence joins TRBV7-2 and TRBJ2-7; 9 bases are shared with TRBD1. The CDR3 is made up of 12 amino acids. After removal of 6 bases from V and 9 bases from J, the junction contained 6 bases not matched to a gene. CDR1 SGHTA and CDR2 FQGNSA come from the germline V gene. CDR3 sequence: CASSGTGPGQYF. CDR3 nucleotide sequence: TGTGCCAGCAGTGGGACAGGGCCCGGGCAGTACTTC.

The J gene is TRBJ1-1, the V gene TRBV30; possible D gene TRBD1, 6 bases. V lost 7 bases, J lost 8 bases, and 14 bases lay in between. CDR3 length: 11 amino acids. CDR1 and CDR2 from the germline V gene are GTSNPN and SVGIG (reference sequence). DNA of the CDR3: TGTGCCTCGGATGGGGGGCTCGAAGCTTTCTTT. Translating it yields CASDGGLEAFF.

The rearrangement uses TRBV7-6 and TRBJ1-3; D possibly corresponds to TRBD1 (5 bases). Trimming removed 4 bases at V and 1 base at J, with 14 bases between. The CDR3 runs to 16 residues. Germline V lookup: CDR1 SGHVS, CDR2 FNYEAQ. The CDR3 loop is CASSSADSSSGNTIYF. DNA of the CDR3: TGTGCCAGCAGCTCAGCCGACAGTTCTTCTGGAAACACCATATATTTT.

A few counts support this clone. The chain's CDR3 is CASSQDYGYTF. DNA of the CDR3: TGTGCCAGCAGCCAAGACTATGGCTACACCTTC. V gene TRBV7-9 combines with J gene TRBJ1-2; D gene unclear. CDR3 length equals 11 residues. Germline V gives CDR1 SEHNR, CDR2 FQNEAQ (reference sequence). V lost 5 bases to trimming and J lost 3 bases, with 4 bases between them.

This clone has a single count. The chain recombines TRBV27 with TRBJ2-4; D remains unclear. The CDR3 runs 13 residues. The V end lost 5 bases, the J end lost 8 bases, and 13 bases lay between the germline ends. Germline CDR1 reads MNHEY; CDR2 reads SMNVEV (reference sequence). The CDR3 coding sequence is TGTGCCAGCAGTCCCTACAACAATGACATTCAGTACTTC. It is translated as CASSPYNNDIQYF.

This clone was counted only a few times. The chain uses TRBV29-1 and TRBJ2-7; 9 nucleotides align to TRBD1. Germline V gives CDR1 SQVTM, CDR2 ANQGSEA. There are 13 residues in the CDR3. Germline trimming cut 7 bases from V and 3 bases from J; bases unmatched to any gene: 7. The CDR3 loop is CSGMGQGNYEQYF. CDR3 nucleotides: TGCAGCGGAATGGGACAGGGCAACTACGAGCAGTACTTC.